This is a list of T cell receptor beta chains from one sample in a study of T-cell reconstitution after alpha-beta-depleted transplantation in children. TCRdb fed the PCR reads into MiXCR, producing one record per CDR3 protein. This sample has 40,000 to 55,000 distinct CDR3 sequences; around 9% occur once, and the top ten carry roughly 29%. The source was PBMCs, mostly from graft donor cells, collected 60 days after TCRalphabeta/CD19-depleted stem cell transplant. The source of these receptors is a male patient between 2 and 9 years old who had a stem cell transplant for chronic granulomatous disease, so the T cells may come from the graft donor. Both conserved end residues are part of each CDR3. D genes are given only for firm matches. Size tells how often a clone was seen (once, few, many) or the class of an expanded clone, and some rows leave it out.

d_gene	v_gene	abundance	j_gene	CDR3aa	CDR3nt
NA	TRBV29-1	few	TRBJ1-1	CSVVGGRTEAFF	TGCAGCGTTGTGGGGGGCAGGACTGAAGCTTTCTTT
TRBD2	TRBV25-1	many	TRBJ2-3	CASSPGLAAMDTQYF	TGTGCCAGCAGTCCGGGACTAGCGGCAATGGATACGCAGTATTTT
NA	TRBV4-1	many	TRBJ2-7	CASTLQGGSGEQYF	TGCGCCAGCACGCTACAAGGGGGGAGTGGGGAGCAGTACTTC
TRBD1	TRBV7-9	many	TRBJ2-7	CASSHDRGQYEQYF	TGTGCCAGCAGCCATGACAGGGGGCAATACGAGCAGTACTTC
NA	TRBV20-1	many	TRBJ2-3	CSALRGPTADTQYF	TGCAGTGCTCTAAGGGGCCCAACCGCAGATACGCAGTATTTT
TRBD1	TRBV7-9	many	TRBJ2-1	CASSFFPATGSYNEQFF	TGTGCCAGCAGCTTCTTTCCCGCGACAGGGAGCTACAATGAGCAGTTCTTC
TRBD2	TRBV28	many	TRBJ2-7	CASREGLAGGIYEQYF	TGTGCCAGCAGGGAAGGACTAGCGGGAGGGATCTACGAGCAGTACTTC
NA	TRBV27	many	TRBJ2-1	CASTGSTYNEQFF	TGTGCCAGCACAGGGTCCACCTACAATGAGCAGTTCTTC
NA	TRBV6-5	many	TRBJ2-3	CASSLRGETDTQYF	TGTGCCAGCAGTCTTAGGGGGGAAACAGATACGCAGTATTTT
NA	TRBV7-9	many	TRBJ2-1	CASSPLAVAYNEQFF	TGTGCCAGCAGCCCATTGGCGGTGGCCTACAATGAGCAGTTCTTC
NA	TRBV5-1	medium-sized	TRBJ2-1	CASSLGAPNEQFF	TGCGCCAGCAGCTTGGGAGCCCCCAACGAGCAGTTCTTC
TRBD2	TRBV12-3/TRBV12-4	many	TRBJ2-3	CASSRLAGAMTDTQYF	TGTGCCAGCAGTCGACTAGCGGGGGCCATGACAGATACGCAGTATTTT
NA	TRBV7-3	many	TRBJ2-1	CASSKDSTNKQFF	TGTGCCAGCTCTAAGGACAGCACCAATAAGCAGTTCTTC
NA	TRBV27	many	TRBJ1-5	CASSLKGHQPQHF	TGTGCCAGCAGTTTGAAAGGTCATCAGCCCCAGCATTTT
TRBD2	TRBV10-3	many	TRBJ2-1	CAISPGPPSGSSYNEQFF	TGTGCCATCAGCCCAGGGCCCCCTAGCGGGAGCTCCTACAATGAGCAGTTCTTC
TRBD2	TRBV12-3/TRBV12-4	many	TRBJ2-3	CASSRRGGTDTQYF	TGTGCCAGCAGCCGGCGGGGGGGCACAGATACGCAGTATTTT
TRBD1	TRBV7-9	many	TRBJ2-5	CATMYRDSEQETQYF	TGTGCCACCATGTACCGGGACAGCGAACAAGAGACCCAGTACTTC
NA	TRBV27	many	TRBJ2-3	CASSPLAWGDTQYF	TGTGCCAGCAGCCCACTAGCCTGGGGAGATACGCAGTATTTT
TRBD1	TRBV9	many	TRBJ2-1	CASSLRGGTGDNEQFF	TGTGCCAGCAGCTTAAGGGGAGGGACAGGGGACAATGAGCAGTTCTTC
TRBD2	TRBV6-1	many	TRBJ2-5	CASSEGTSGSGQTQYF	TGTGCCAGCAGTGAAGGGACTAGCGGGAGCGGACAGACCCAGTACTTC
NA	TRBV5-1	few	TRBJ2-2	CASSPEGAGELFF	TGCGCCAGCAGCCCAGAGGGCGCCGGGGAGCTGTTTTTT
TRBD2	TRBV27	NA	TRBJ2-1	CASRRTSARGNEQFF	TGTGCCAGCAGGAGGACTAGCGCGAGAGGCAATGAGCAGTTCTTC
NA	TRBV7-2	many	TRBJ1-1	CASSLDWGREAFF	TGTGCCAGCAGCTTAGACTGGGGCAGGGAAGCCTTCTTT
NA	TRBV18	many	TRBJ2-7	CASSTPLGTIPYEQYF	TGTGCCAGCTCAACCCCGCTAGGGACGATTCCCTACGAGCAGTACTTC
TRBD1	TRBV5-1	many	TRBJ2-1	CASSAGQGTYNEQFF	TGCGCCAGCAGCGCCGGACAGGGAACTTATAATGAGCAGTTCTTC
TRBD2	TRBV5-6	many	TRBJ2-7	CASSSILAGDLYEQYF	TGTGCCAGCAGCTCTATACTAGCGGGAGACCTCTACGAGCAGTACTTC
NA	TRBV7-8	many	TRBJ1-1	CASSLGHGGRDTEAFF	TGTGCCAGCAGCTTAGGCCACGGAGGACGGGACACTGAAGCTTTCTTT
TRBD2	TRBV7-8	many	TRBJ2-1	CASSSRRLAYNEQFF	TGTGCCAGCAGCTCCCGTAGACTAGCTTACAATGAGCAGTTCTTC
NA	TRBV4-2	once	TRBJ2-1	CASSPGLVFYNEQFF	TGTGCCAGCAGCCCGGGACTCGTGTTCTACAATGAGCAGTTCTTC
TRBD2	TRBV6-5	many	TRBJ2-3	CASSKGRTSGGTDTQYF	TGTGCCAGCAGCAAGGGTCGGACTAGCGGAGGCACAGATACGCAGTATTTT
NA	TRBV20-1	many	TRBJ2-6	CSAPPTVGVSGANVLTF	TGCAGTGCTCCCCCGACAGTCGGCGTATCTGGGGCCAACGTCCTGACTTTC
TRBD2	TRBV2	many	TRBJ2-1	CATPSGSYNEQFF	TGTGCCACCCCTAGCGGCTCCTACAATGAGCAGTTCTTC
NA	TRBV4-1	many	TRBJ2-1	CASSQLQKYEQFF	TGCGCCAGCAGCCAGCTTCAGAAATATGAGCAGTTCTTC
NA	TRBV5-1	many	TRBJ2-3	CASSLGLAFSTDTQYF	TGCGCCAGCAGCTTGGGCCTAGCCTTCAGCACAGATACGCAGTATTTT
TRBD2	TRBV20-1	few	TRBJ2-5	CSASPLAGQETQYF	TGCAGTGCTAGTCCCCTAGCGGGACAAGAGACCCAGTACTTC
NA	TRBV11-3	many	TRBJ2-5	CASSLNGLDQETQYF	TGTGCCAGCAGCCTGAACGGGCTAGACCAAGAGACCCAGTACTTC
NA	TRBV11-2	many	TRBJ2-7	CASSFGLLTSYEQYF	TGTGCCAGCAGCTTTGGTCTGCTAACATCCTACGAGCAGTACTTC
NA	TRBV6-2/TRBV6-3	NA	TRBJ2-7	CASSTTRSRYEQYF	TGTGCCAGCAGCACGACTAGATCTCGTTACGAGCAGTACTTC
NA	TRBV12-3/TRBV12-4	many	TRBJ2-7	CASSSWGAEYEQYF	TGTGCCAGCAGCTCCTGGGGGGCGGAATACGAGCAGTACTTC
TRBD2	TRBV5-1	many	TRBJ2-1	CASSRGLAGGNEQFF	TGCGCCAGCAGCCGAGGACTAGCGGGAGGTAATGAGCAGTTCTTC
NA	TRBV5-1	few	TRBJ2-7	CASSLRGQYEQYF	TGCGCCAGCAGCTTAAGAGGACAGTACGAGCAGTACTTC
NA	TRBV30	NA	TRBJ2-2	CAWSVPTRNTGELFF	TGTGCCTGGAGTGTACCAACTAGAAACACCGGGGAGCTGTTTTTT
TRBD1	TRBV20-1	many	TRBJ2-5	CPKKKTGTGASSRETQYF	TGCCCCAAGAAGAAGACCGGGACAGGGGCCTCGTCCAGAGAGACCCAGTACTTC
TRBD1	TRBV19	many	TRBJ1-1	CASNQGALVTEAFF	TGTGCCTCCAATCAGGGGGCGCTGGTCACTGAAGCTTTCTTT
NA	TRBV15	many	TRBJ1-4	CATSRDRGNEKLFF	TGTGCCACCAGCAGAGACAGGGGTAATGAAAAACTGTTTTTT
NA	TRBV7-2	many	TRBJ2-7	CASSLDLNSYEQYF	TGTGCCAGCAGCCTCGATTTAAATTCCTACGAGCAGTACTTC
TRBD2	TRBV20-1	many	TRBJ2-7	CSPTTPTGTRGHEQYF	TGCAGTCCAACGACGCCTACCGGGACTAGGGGCCACGAGCAGTACTTC